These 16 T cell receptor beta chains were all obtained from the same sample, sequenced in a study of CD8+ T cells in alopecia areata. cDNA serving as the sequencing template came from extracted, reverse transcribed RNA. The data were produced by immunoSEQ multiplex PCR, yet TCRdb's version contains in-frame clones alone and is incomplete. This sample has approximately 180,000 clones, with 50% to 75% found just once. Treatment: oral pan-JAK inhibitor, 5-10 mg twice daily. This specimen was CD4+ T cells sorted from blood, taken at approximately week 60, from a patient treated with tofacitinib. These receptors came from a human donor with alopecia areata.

The CDR3 region is CSARSMNTEAFF. CDR3 coding DNA: TGCAGCGCCCGGAGCATGAACACTGAAGCTTTCTTT. The chain links TRBV29-1 to TRBJ1-1, with no clear D. In germline, CDR1 is SQVTM, CDR2 ANQGSEA. This CDR3 is 12 amino acids long. The V end lost 7 bases, the J end lost 0 bases, and 9 bases lay between the germline ends.

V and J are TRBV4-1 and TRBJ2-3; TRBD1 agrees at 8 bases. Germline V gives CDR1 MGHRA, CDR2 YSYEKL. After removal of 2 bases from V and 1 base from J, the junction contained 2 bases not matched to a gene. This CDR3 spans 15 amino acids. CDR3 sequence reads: CASSQPGQGTDTQYF. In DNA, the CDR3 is TGCGCCAGCAGCCAACCGGGACAGGGCACAGATACGCAGTATTTT.

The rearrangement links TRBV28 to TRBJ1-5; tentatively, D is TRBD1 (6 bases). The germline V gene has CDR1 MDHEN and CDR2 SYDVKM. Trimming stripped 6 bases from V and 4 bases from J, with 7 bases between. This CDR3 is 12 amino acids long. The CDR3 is CASRQGNQPQHF. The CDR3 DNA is TGTGCCAGCAGGCAGGGGAATCAGCCCCAGCATTTT.

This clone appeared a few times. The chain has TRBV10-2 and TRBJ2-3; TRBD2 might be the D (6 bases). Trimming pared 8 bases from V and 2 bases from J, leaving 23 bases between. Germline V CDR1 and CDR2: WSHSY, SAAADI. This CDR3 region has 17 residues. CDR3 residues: CASEDRDLISATDTQYF. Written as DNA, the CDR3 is TGCGCCAGCGAAGACCGGGACTTAATATCGGCCACAGATACGCAGTATTTT.

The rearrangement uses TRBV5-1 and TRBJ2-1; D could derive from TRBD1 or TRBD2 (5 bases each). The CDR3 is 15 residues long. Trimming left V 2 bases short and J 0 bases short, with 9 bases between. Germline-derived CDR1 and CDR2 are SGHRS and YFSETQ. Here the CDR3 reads CASSLKRGSYNEQFF. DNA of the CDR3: TGCGCCAGCAGCTTAAAGAGGGGCTCCTACAATGAGCAGTTCTTC.

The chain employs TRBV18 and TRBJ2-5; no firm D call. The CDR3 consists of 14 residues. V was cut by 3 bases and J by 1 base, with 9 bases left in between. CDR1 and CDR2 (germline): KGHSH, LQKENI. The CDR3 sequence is CASSPSQVQETQYF. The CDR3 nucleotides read TGTGCCAGCTCACCTAGCCAGGTCCAAGAGACCCAGTACTTC.

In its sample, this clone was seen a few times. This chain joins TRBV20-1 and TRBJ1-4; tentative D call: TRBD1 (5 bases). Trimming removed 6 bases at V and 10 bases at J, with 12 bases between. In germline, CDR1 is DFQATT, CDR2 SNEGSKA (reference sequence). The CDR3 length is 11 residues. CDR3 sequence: CSASVGGKLFF. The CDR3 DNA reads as TGCAGTGCCTCGGTGGGGGGAAAACTGTTTTTT.

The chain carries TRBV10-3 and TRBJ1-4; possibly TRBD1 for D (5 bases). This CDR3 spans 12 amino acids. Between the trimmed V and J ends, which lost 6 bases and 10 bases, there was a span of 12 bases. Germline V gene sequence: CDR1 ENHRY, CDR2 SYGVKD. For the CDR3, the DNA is TGTGCCATCAGCTACAGTGGGGGAAAACTGTTTTTT. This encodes CAISYSGGKLFF.

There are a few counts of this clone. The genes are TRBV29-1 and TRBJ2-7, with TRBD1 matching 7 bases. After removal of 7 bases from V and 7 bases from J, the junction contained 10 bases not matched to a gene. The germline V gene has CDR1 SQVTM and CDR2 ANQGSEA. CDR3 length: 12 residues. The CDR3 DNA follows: TGCAGCGCCGGGACAGTGGGTTGGGAGCAGTACTTC. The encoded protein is CSAGTVGWEQYF.

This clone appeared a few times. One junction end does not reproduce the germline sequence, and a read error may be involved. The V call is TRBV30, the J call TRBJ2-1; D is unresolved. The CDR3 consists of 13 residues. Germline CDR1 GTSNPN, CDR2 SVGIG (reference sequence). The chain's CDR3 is CAWRAGSNNEQFF. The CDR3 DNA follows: TGTGCCTGGAGAGCCGGCTCCAACAATGAGCAGTTCTTC.

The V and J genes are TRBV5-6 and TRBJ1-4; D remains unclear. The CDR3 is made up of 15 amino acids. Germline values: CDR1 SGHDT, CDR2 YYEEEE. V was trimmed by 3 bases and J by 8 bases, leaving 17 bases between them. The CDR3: CASSSLASGREKLFF. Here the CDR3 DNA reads TGTGCCAGCAGCTCTTTGGCAAGCGGTCGGGAAAAACTGTTTTTT.

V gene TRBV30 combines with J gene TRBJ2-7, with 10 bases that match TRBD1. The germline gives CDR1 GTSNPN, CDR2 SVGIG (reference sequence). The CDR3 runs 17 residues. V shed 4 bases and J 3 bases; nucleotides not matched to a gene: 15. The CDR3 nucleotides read TGTGCCTGGATTTCAGCAGACAGGGGGCAAGTTGGCTACGAGCAGTACTTC. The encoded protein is CAWISADRGQVGYEQYF.

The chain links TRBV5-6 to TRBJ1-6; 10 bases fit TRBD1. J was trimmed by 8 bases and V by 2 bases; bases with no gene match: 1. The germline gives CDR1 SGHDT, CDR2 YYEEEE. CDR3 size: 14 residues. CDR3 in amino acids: CASSFGTGDSPLHF. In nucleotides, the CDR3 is TGTGCCAGCAGCTTCGGGACAGGGGATTCACCCCTCCACTTT.

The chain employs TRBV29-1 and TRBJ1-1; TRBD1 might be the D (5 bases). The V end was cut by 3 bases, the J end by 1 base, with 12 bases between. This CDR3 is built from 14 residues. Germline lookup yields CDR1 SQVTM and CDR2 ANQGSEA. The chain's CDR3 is CSVEPLTANTEAFF. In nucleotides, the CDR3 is TGCAGCGTTGAGCCCCTGACAGCGAACACTGAAGCTTTCTTT.

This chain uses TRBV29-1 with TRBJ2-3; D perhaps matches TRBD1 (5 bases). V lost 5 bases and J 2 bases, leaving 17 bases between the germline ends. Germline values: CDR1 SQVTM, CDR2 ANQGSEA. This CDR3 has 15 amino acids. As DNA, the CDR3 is TGCAGCGTTACCGACAGTCCTTCACCCACAGATACGCAGTATTTT. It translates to CSVTDSPSPTDTQYF.

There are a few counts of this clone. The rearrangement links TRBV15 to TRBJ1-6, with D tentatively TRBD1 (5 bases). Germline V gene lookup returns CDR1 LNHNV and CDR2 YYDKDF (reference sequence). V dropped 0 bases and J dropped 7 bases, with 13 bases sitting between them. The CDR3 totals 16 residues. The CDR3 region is CATSRDRDLGNSPLHF. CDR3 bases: TGTGCCACCAGCAGAGATCGGGACCTTGGGAATTCACCCCTCCACTTT. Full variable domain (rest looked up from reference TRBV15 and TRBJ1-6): DAMVIQNPRYQVTQFGKPVTLSCSQTLNHNVMYWYQQKSSQAPKLLFHYYDKDFNNEADTPDNFQSRRPNTSFCFLDIRSPGLGDTAMYLCATSRDRDLGNSPLHFGNGTRLTVT.